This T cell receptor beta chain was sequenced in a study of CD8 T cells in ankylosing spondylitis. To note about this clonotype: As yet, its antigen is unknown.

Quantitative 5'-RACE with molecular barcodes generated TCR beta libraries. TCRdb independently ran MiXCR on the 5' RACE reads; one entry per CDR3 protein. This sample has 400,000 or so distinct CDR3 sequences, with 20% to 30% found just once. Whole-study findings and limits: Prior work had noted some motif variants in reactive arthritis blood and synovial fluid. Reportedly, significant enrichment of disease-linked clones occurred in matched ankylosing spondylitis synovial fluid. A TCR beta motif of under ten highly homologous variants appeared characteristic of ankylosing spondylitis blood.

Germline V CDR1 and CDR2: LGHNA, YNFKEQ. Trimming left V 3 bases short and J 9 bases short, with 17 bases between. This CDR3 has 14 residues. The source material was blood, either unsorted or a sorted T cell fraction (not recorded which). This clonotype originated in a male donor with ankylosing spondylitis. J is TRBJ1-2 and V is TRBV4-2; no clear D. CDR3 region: CASSQPGGPMSYTF. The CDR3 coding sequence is TGTGCCAGCAGCCAGCCCGGTGGACCTATGAGCTACACCTTC.